The rows below give T cell receptor beta chains drawn from one sample of a study of T cell responses to AZD1222 COVID-19 vaccine. Measured with immunoSEQ multiplex PCR; TCRdb has only the in-frame clones, and not every one. The sample yields roughly 180,000 clones, around 91% seen once. Source: peripheral blood, taken on day 0 of AZD1222 vaccination. Receptors originate from an adult in good health. CDR3s include the opening cysteine and the closing phenylalanine or tryptophan. A D gene is named only where the DNA matches it firmly. Size values are once, few and many counts, or a class for expanded clones, and some rows have none.

clone_size: .
v_call: TRBV3-1/TRBV3-2
d_call: TRBD2
j_call: TRBJ2-1
cdr3_aa: CASSQLAGGRVVNEQFF
cdr3_nt: TGTGCCAGCAGCCAACTAGCGGGGGGAAGGGTGGTGAATGAGCAGTTCTTC

clone_size: .
v_call: TRBV27
d_call: TRBD1
j_call: TRBJ1-6
cdr3_aa: CASSRRSGGYDNSPLHF
cdr3_nt: TGTGCCAGCAGTCGCCGTTCAGGGGGCTATGATAATTCACCCCTCCACTTT

clone_size: .
v_call: TRBV5-1
d_call: .
j_call: TRBJ1-1
cdr3_aa: CASSLAPPEAFF
cdr3_nt: TGCGCCAGCAGCTTGGCCCCCCCTGAAGCTTTCTTT

clone_size: .
v_call: TRBV19
d_call: TRBD1
j_call: TRBJ2-4
cdr3_aa: CASSIQQGAKNIQYF
cdr3_nt: TGTGCCAGTAGTATTCAACAGGGGGCCAAAAACATTCAGTACTTC

clone_size: .
v_call: TRBV24-1
d_call: .
j_call: TRBJ2-1
cdr3_aa: CATSDGAARYNEQFF
cdr3_nt: TGTGCCACCAGTGACGGGGCAGCCAGATACAATGAGCAGTTCTTC

clone_size: .
v_call: TRBV4-1
d_call: .
j_call: TRBJ1-3
cdr3_aa: CASSQDRGTGNTIYF
cdr3_nt: TGCGCCAGCAGCCAAGACAGGGGTACAGGAAACACCATATATTTT

clone_size: .
v_call: TRBV2
d_call: TRBD1
j_call: TRBJ2-5
cdr3_aa: CASSWDRGTETQYF
cdr3_nt: TGTGCCAGCAGCTGGGACAGGGGGACTGAGACCCAGTACTTC

clone_size: .
v_call: TRBV7-6
d_call: TRBD1
j_call: TRBJ1-1
cdr3_aa: CASSDLPGQGVQEAFF
cdr3_nt: TGTGCCAGCAGCGATTTGCCGGGACAGGGGGTCCAAGAAGCTTTCTTT

clone_size: .
v_call: TRBV5-4
d_call: .
j_call: TRBJ1-2
cdr3_aa: CASSLGVLGANTYGYTF
cdr3_nt: TGTGCCAGCAGCTTGGGGGTGCTGGGGGCGAATACCTATGGCTACACCTTC

clone_size: .
v_call: TRBV3-1/TRBV3-2
d_call: .
j_call: TRBJ1-1
cdr3_aa: CASSPGRETEAFF
cdr3_nt: TGTGCCAGCAGCCCAGGGAGAGAGACTGAAGCTTTCTTT

clone_size: .
v_call: TRBV12-3/TRBV12-4
d_call: .
j_call: TRBJ1-1
cdr3_aa: CASSPTDTEAFF
cdr3_nt: TGTGCCAGCAGCCCAACGGACACTGAAGCTTTCTTT

clone_size: .
v_call: TRBV6-2/TRBV6-3
d_call: .
j_call: TRBJ2-2
cdr3_aa: CASSYRWGADGGELFF
cdr3_nt: TGTGCCAGCAGTTACAGGTGGGGGGCCGACGGCGGGGAGCTGTTTTTT

clone_size: .
v_call: TRBV9
d_call: .
j_call: TRBJ2-7
cdr3_aa: CASSVNPGVDEQYF
cdr3_nt: TGTGCCAGCAGCGTAAACCCGGGAGTGGACGAGCAGTACTTC

clone_size: .
v_call: TRBV30
d_call: .
j_call: TRBJ2-2
cdr3_aa: CAWSEKTGEDTGELFF
cdr3_nt: TGTGCCTGGAGCGAAAAAACAGGGGAGGATACCGGGGAGCTGTTTTTT

clone_size: .
v_call: TRBV3-1/TRBV3-2
d_call: .
j_call: TRBJ1-4
cdr3_aa: CASSLGGQGVKLFF
cdr3_nt: TGTGCCAGCAGCCTCGGGGGGCAGGGCGTAAAACTGTTTTTT

clone_size: .
v_call: TRBV19
d_call: .
j_call: TRBJ1-1
cdr3_aa: CASREVNTEAFF
cdr3_nt: TGTGCCAGTAGGGAAGTGAACACTGAAGCTTTCTTT

clone_size: .
v_call: TRBV7-6
d_call: TRBD2
j_call: TRBJ2-7
cdr3_aa: CASSLGAGGGEAGYEQYF
cdr3_nt: TGTGCCAGCAGCTTAGGGGCGGGGGGAGGAGAAGCCGGGTACGAGCAGTACTTC

clone_size: .
v_call: TRBV6-5
d_call: TRBD1
j_call: TRBJ1-1
cdr3_aa: CASSPGQGVAFF
cdr3_nt: TGTGCCAGCAGCCCCGGACAGGGTGTGGCTTTCTTT

clone_size: .
v_call: TRBV5-1
d_call: .
j_call: TRBJ2-3
cdr3_aa: CASVEQHSTDMQYF
cdr3_nt: TGCGCCAGCGTTGAGCAGCACAGCACAGATATGCAGTATTTT

clone_size: .
v_call: TRBV5-1
d_call: TRBD1
j_call: TRBJ1-5
cdr3_aa: CASSPDRGNQPQHF
cdr3_nt: TGCGCCAGCAGCCCGGACAGGGGGAATCAGCCCCAGCATTTT

clone_size: .
v_call: TRBV3-1/TRBV3-2
d_call: .
j_call: TRBJ1-1
cdr3_aa: CASSQDAPTVAFF
cdr3_nt: TGTGCCAGCAGCCAAGATGCCCCAACCGTAGCTTTCTTT

clone_size: once
v_call: TRBV9
d_call: .
j_call: TRBJ1-1
cdr3_aa: CASSQDRYTEAFF
cdr3_nt: TGTGCCAGCAGTCAAGACAGATACACCGAAGCTTTCTTT

clone_size: .
v_call: TRBV6-5
d_call: .
j_call: TRBJ1-3
cdr3_aa: CASSIQGLSGNTIYF
cdr3_nt: TGTGCCAGCAGTATACAGGGTCTCTCTGGAAACACCATATATTTT

clone_size: few
v_call: TRBV28
d_call: .
j_call: TRBJ2-3
cdr3_aa: CASGKRGDSDTQYF
cdr3_nt: TGTGCCAGCGGGAAAAGGGGGGATTCAGATACGCAGTATTTT

clone_size: .
v_call: TRBV9
d_call: .
j_call: TRBJ1-2
cdr3_aa: CASSPQPANYGYTF
cdr3_nt: TGTGCCAGCAGCCCACAGCCGGCTAACTATGGCTACACCTTC

clone_size: .
v_call: TRBV7-2
d_call: .
j_call: TRBJ2-3
cdr3_aa: CASSLSTDTQYF
cdr3_nt: TGTGCCAGCAGCTTAAGCACAGATACGCAGTATTTT